The TCR beta chain described here comes from a study of cytomegalovirus exposure and HLA in healthy donors (dated by TCRdb to 2017 to 2019). Describing the broader study: According to an earlier analysis of several hundred of the donors, some 180 million T cells yielded 90 million to 130 million unique TCR beta sequences and about 300 Gb of sequence data. The study profiled the T cell repertoires of approximately 700 subjects by immunosequencing and related them to cytomegalovirus serostatus. Roughly 300 gigabases of sequencing data and tens of millions of unique TCR sequences were included in an early release covering about 700 HLA-typed donors. Rather than drawing on any new phenotypic data, the later analysis identified candidate immune exposures from TCR beta sequences and the way those sequences occurred across donors. HLA typing covered class I and class II loci at four-digit resolution. Donor age, sex, ethnicity and CMV serostatus were compiled alongside the repertoire data. The study aimed to test whether signatures of past pathogen exposure could be identified by cataloging public T cell receptors. The number of typed donors differed by locus: about 629-640 for A, B, C, DRB1 and DQB1; some 500 for DQA1; approximately 610 for DPA1; and 400 to 480 for DPB1. In a later analysis, previously published TCR beta repertoires from more than 500 donors were re-analyzed and high-resolution HLA genotyping was added so that TCR occurrence patterns could be studied. A later genetic analysis used genome-wide SNP genotypes for about three fifths of the 666 donors, treating that subset as a discovery cohort. Besides the first cohort of 666 subjects, a separate validation cohort made up of around 120 different subjects was used. A few DR-DQ haplotypes were treated as single units for association and clustering because of strong linkage in the cohort. Of the approximately 400 genotyped donors, 81% fell in the genetic ancestry cluster associated with self-reported Caucasian donors. The study combined high-throughput TCR immunosequencing, statistical association of individual TCRs with disease status, and machine learning to predict cytomegalovirus infection status. Every repertoire in the discovery cohort had been generated on one and the same sequencing platform. On average, around 200,000 unique TCR beta nucleotide sequences were sequenced per donor among more than 350 genotyped donors of the cohort, with roughly 18% of those sequences being non-productive. To decide whether each TCR beta V gene segment behaved as functional or pseudogenic, an earlier analysis of nearly 600 of the donors relied on high-throughput TCR beta sequencing. What the work shows at the level of the full study, not this receptor alone: HLA typing was unavailable for some donors at each locus, so association tests used only the typed subset. In a later genetic analysis, a missense DCLRE1C variant was associated with V-gene and J-gene trimming of TCR beta chains, and the association was replicated in an independent cohort. The presence/absence analyses assumed that sequencing depth was roughly uniform across donors, and that assumption may not be true. Compared with equally common non-associated chains, HLA-associated TCR beta chains in a later analysis were more clonally expanded and had lower generation probabilities. A later genetic analysis reported fewer N-insertions in productive TCRs among donors in an Asian-associated ancestry cluster than the roughly 620-donor mean. Cytomegalovirus status was reported to be diagnosed by the classifier with high specificity and sensitivity in both the original and validation cohorts. A total of 150 or so TCR beta chains were listed by the study as associated with cytomegalovirus. A later analysis reported that several top co-occurrence clusters appeared linked to parvovirus B19, influenza, CMV and Epstein-Barr virus. In a later analysis, the rate of TCR association differed among HLA loci, with DRB1 alleles having the most associated TCRs and HLA-C alleles having the fewest. Most CMV-associated TCR beta chains appeared to be HLA-restricted in a later analysis, and the HLA associations seemed to be driven largely by CMV exposure. The earlier analysis of approximately 590 of the donors excluded approximately 17 rarely observed V segments, including chromosome 9 orphons, because counts were too low. A cluster of highly shared sequence variants was judged likely to be a technical artifact of the sequencing pipeline. Because the 87-base-pair reads could not distinguish some IMGT-functional V segments, including TRBV6-2 and TRBV6-3, those segments were excluded. Correlated functional status among segregating V segments might reflect linkage disequilibrium, but an unknown experimental factor could not be ruled out. In an earlier analysis of more than 500 of the donors, most TCR beta V segments appeared in productive rearrangements about 87% or about 30% of the time, broadly matching IMGT annotations. Assigning TCR associations to individual alleles was difficult when HLA alleles, especially DR and DQ, strongly co-occurred. A later analysis associated 16,951 TCR beta sequences with specific HLA alleles at a false discovery rate of 0.05. A further reported finding was that TCR beta sequences accurately predicted the HLA-A and HLA-B alleles for most subjects in the first cohort. Immune exposure information for the cohort was limited to CMV serostatus. The cohort was sequenced for TCR beta chains only, and without alpha or paired-chain data the features that could be detected were limited. The authors suggested that the approach could potentially be extended to other disease states and immunological phenotypes. A few of the identified cytomegalovirus-associated TCR beta chains were confirmed in vitro to be specific for cytomegalovirus antigens. Across donors, most TCR sequences were observed very rarely, whereas some public TCRs were present in many individuals.

In the case of this clone: Its binding antigen is unknown. Within one base of it there is no much larger clone, and no base qualities were kept.

The cohort comprised some 700 healthy bone marrow donors. At the time of sampling, all cohort members were nominally healthy, though unrecorded immune exposures were likely present. The donor tested CMV seronegative and was one of the 352 seronegative cohort members. A peripheral blood sample was collected from each donor, and TCR beta sequencing was performed on peripheral blood mononuclear cells. The Qiagen DNeasy Blood Extraction Kit was used to extract genomic DNA from the blood cell samples. V is cut back by 3 bases and J by 5 bases, with 6 bases in the junction unmatched. The CDR3 numbers 15 residues from cysteine through phenylalanine. Left in the record is the CDR3 DNA by itself, 45 bases read in frame from the first base. CDR1 GTSNPN and CDR2 SVGIG are derived from the germline V gene (reference sequence). Library preparation used the immunoSEQ multiplex PCR assay. For the multiplex PCR, a mixture combining 60 forward primers for TCR Vbeta segments and 13 reverse primers for TCR Jbeta segments was used. The CDR3 region of rearranged TCR beta genes was amplified from genomic DNA by a multiplex PCR assay. The Illumina HiSeq System was used to sequence the amplified TCR beta libraries as 87-base-pair reads. In the source study's methods: A later analysis tallied approximately 87 million unique TCR beta chains across the 666 repertoires, and about 12 million of those chains were shared by two or more donors. A nearest-neighbor algorithm error-corrected the raw reads and collapsed the reads into unique sequences, merging closely related sequences to remove PCR and sequencing errors. To assign V, D and J gene segments, CDR3 sequences were aligned to IMGT reference sequences. Each retained sequence needed at least a six-nucleotide match to both a V gene segment and a J gene segment. A rearrangement counted as productive if the CDR3 had no stop codons and remained in frame with V and J, and every other rearrangement counted as non-productive. CDR3 was defined by IMGT convention, running from the second conserved V-encoded cysteine to the conserved J-encoded phenylalanine. The earlier analysis of approximately 500 of the donors excluded sequences that lacked an unambiguous match to a single V gene segment. An earlier analysis of a few hundred of the donors classified V segments as functional when productive rearrangements were above 56.7% and as segregating when the standard deviation between donors was above 5%. A statistical classification framework was built for diagnosing cytomegalovirus status from the catalog of TCR beta chain sequences. A later analysis assigned V and J genes by comparing TCR nucleotide sequences with IMGT/GENE-DB human TR gene sequences. Using the TCRdist pipeline, a later analysis assigned CDR3 sequences along with most-parsimonious VDJ recombination scenarios. In a later analysis, every TCR beta chain was defined by the combination of its CDR3 amino acid sequence and its V-gene family, and reads without a unique V-gene family were dropped. To address suspected cross-contamination and a sequencing artifact, a later analysis removed 450 to 700 highly shared, low-generation-probability nucleotide sequences. A later analysis calculated a clonal expansion index for each public chain from normalized within-repertoire ranks of inferred template counts. A later analysis computed generation probabilities with a VDJ recombination model fitted to out-of-frame rearrangements, and checked the results against IGoR. A later analysis scored TCR-TCR, TCR-HLA and TCR-CMV co-occurrence with hypergeometric tests, applying a repertoire-size bias correction to TCR pairs. A later analysis estimated false discovery rates by permuting HLA or CMV assignments 20 times. In a later analysis, co-occurring TCRs were grouped with DBSCAN, and TCRdist sequence similarity was added when clustering was performed within HLA-allele-positive subsets. Co-occurrence clustering excluded repertoires with fewer than 30,000 or more than 120,000 public chains, plus five with anomalous nucleotide sharing. Drawn from immuneACCESS, this table holds only the in-frame rearrangements with V and J called that TCRdb kept. Clones are partly lost; checked studies trace under half to an unresolved V gene and leave the rest unexplained. That table is the source of V, J and clone size, and D and trimming were worked out from the DNA. Here the sample has fewer than 200,000 clones; 76% occur a single time. The top ten constitute about 0.8% of the sample.

The receptor was isolated from a female donor in good health and CMV-seronegative. In this chain, TRBV30 is recombined with TRBJ2-7, with 14 middle bases fitting TRBD2. The material sequenced was PBMCs. Here the CDR3 is given as CAWSAGLAGGDEQYF. The DNA sequence is given as TGTGCCTGGAGCGCAGGACTAGCGGGAGGAGACGAGCAGTACTTC.